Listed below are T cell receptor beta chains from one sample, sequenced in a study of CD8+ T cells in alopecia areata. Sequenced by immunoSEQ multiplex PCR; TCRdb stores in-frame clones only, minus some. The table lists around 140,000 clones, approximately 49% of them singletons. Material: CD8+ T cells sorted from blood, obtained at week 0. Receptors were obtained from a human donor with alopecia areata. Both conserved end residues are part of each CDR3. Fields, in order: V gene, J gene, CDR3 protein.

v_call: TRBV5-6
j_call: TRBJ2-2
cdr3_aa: CASSFGTGGAGTGELFF

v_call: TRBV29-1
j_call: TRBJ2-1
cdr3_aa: CRAIASYNEQFF

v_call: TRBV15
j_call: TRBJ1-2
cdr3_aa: CATSGTLYGYTF

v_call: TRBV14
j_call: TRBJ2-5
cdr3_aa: CASSPRTPQETQYF

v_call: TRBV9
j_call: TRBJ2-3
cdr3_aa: CASSVEIAASTDTQYF

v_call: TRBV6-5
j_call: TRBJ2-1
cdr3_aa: CASSYQGSNEQFF

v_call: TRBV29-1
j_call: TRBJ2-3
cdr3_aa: CSVLPIDRRRVDTQYF

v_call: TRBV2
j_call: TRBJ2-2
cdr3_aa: CASSAWAANTGELFF

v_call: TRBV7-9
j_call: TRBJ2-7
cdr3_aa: CASSERTGDRHEQYF

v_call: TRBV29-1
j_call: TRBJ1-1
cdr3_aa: CSVLGTGAEAFF

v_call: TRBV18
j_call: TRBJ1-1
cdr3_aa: CASSPPENTEAFF

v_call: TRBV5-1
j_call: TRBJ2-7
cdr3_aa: CASSSYPGHNYEQYF

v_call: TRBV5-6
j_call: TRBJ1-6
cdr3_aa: CASSGQAVSPLHF

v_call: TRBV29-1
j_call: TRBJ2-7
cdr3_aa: CSARLRETDEQYF

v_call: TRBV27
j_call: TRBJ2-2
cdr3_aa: CASRTFSVPFDTGELFF

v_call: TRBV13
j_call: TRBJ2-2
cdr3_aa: CASSLRETGGLGELFF

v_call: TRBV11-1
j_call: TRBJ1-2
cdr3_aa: CASSPAGQTNYGYTF

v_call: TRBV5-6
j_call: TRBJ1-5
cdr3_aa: CASSLSIGQNQPQHF

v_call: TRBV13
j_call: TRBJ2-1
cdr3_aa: CASSPPSGGAKFF

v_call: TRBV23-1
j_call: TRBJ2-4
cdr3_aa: CASSHHGGGDIQYF

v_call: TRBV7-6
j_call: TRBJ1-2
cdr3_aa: CASSGGIGYGYTF

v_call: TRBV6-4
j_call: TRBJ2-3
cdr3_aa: CASSERGGGDTQYF

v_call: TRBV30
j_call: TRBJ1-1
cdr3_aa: CAWSGDLNTEAFF

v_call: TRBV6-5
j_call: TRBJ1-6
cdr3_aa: CASSYSGNLDSPLHF

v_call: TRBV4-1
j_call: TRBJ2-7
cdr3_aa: CASSHDRVHLYEQYF

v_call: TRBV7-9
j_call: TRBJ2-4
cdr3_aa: CASSLTDVQSGKNIQYF

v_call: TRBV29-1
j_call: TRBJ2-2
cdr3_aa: CSVVLNTGELFF

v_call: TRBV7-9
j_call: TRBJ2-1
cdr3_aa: CASSPVLAGLKSEQFF

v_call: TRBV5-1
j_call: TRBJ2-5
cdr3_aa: CASSPGLAGMYQETQYF

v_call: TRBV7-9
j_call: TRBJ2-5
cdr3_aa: CASSSTHQETQYF

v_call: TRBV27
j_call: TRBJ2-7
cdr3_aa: CASMGSYEQYF

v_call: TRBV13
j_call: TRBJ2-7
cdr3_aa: CASSPAGSGGPYEQYF

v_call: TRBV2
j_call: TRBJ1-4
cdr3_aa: CASSLPATNEKLFF

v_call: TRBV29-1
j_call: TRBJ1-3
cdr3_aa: CSGLTTGSGNTIYF